This T cell receptor (beta chain) was obtained from a study of shared clonotypes between healthy human individuals. Study results and caveats: Collection of samples was limited to blood; tissue repertoires likely differ.

CDR3 length: 13 residues. The V gene's germline CDR1 is ENHRY and CDR2 SYGVKD. The V and J ends lost 2 bases and 3 bases respectively, with 8 bases between them. The assay was immunoSEQ multiplex PCR, and TCRdb's table has in-frame clones only and misses some. This sample has approximately 500,000 clones, with about 96% found just once. About this clone: The antigen remains undetermined.

This TCR was sampled from a woman under 40 in good health. The sequencing input was naive CD4+ T cells sorted from blood. Subset reported: CD45RA+ positively selected. The gene calls are TRBV10-3 and TRBJ2-7; D is unclear. The CDR3 DNA reads TGTGCCATCAGTGAGAGTACTCGCTACGAGCAGTACTTC. It encodes CAISESTRYEQYF.